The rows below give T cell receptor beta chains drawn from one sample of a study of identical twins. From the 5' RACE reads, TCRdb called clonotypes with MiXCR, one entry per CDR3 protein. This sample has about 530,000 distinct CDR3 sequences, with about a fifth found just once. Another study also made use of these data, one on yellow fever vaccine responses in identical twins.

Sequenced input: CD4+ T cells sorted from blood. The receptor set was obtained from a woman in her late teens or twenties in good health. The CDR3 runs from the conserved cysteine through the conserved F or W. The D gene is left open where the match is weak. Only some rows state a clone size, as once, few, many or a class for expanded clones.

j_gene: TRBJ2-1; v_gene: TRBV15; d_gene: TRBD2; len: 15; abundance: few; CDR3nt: TGTGCCACCAGCAGAGGGACTAGCGGGAGCTATGAGCAGTTCTTC; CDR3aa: CATSRGTSGSYEQFF
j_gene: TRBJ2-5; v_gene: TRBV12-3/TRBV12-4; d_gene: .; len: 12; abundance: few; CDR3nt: TGTGCCAGCAGTTTAGTTGAGGAGACCCAGTACTTC; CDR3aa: CASSLVEETQYF
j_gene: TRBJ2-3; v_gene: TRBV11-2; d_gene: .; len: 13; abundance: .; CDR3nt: TGTGCCAGCAGCTTAGGTCAGGTGGATACGCAGTATTTT; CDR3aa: CASSLGQVDTQYF
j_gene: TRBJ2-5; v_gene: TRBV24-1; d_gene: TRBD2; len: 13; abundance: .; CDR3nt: TGTGCCACCAGTCGGGGGGACCAAGAGACCCAGTACTTC; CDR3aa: CATSRGDQETQYF
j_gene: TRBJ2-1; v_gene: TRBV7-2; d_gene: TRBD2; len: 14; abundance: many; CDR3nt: TGTGCCAGCAGCTTAGCGGGACTAGCGGGGGAGCAGTTCTTC; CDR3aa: CASSLAGLAGEQFF
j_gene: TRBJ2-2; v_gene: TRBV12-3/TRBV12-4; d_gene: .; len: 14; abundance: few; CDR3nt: TGTGCCAGCAGTTCGCAGGGGGGCACCGGGGAGCTGTTTTTT; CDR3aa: CASSSQGGTGELFF
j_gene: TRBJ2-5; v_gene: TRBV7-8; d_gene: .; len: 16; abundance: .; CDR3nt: TGTGCCAGCAGCTTAGTTCTCACAGCCTATCAAGAGACCCAGTACTTC; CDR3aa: CASSLVLTAYQETQYF
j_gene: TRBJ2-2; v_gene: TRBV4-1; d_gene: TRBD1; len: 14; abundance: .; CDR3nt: TGCGCCAGCAACCGGGACAGGGCCACCGGGGAGCTGTTTTTT; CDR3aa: CASNRDRATGELFF
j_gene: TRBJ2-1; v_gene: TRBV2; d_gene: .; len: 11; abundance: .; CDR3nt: TGTGCCAGCAGCCCCCGCGAGGAGCAGTTCTTC; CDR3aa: CASSPREEQFF
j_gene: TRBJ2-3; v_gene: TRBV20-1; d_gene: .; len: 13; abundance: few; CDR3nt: TGCAGTGCTATTTACGAGCGCACAGATACGCAGTATTTT; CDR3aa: CSAIYERTDTQYF
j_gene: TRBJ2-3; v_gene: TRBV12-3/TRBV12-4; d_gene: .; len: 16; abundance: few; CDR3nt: TGTGCCAGCAGTCCCCGGGGAACTACTAGCACAGATACGCAGTATTTT; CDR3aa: CASSPRGTTSTDTQYF
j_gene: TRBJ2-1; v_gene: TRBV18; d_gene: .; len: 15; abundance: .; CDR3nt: TGTGCCAGCTCACCGGGCCTTGGAGCTGTCGATGAGCAGTTCTTC; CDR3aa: CASSPGLGAVDEQFF
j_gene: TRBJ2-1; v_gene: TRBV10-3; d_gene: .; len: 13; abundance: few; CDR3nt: TGTGCCAACCGACTAGACCTGGCGGTTGAGCAGTTCTTC; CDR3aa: CANRLDLAVEQFF
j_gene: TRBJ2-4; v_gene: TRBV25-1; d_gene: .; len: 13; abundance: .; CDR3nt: TGTGCCAGCTTCTCGGACAGCAAAAACATTCAGTACTTC; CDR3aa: CASFSDSKNIQYF
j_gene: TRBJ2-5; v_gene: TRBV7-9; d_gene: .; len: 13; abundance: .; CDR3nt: TGTGCCAGCAGCTTAGTCAAGCAAGAGACCCAGTACTTC; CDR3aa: CASSLVKQETQYF
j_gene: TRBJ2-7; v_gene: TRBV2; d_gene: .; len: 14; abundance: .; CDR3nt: TGTGCCAGCAGTGAGTCACACGGTGACTACGAGCAGTACTTC; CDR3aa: CASSESHGDYEQYF
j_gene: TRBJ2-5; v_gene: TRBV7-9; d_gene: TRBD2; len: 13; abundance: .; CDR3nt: TGTGCCAGCTCTTGGGGGGGGTCGGAGACCCAGTACTTC; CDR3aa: CASSWGGSETQYF
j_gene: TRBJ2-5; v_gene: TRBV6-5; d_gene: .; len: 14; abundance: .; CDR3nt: TGTGCCAGCAGTTACTCCGTCGGCCAAGAGACCCAGTACTTC; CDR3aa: CASSYSVGQETQYF
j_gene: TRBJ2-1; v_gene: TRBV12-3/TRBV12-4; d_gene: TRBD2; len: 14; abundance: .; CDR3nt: TGTGCCAGCACTAATAAGGGAGGGTCTAATGAGCAGTTCTTC; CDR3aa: CASTNKGGSNEQFF
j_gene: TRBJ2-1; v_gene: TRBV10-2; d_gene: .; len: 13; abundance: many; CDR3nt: TGCGCCAGCAGTGAGTCGGAACACAATGAGCAGTTCTTC; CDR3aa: CASSESEHNEQFF
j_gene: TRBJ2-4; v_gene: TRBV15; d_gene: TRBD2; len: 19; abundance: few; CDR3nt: TGTGCCACCAGCAGATCCCCTCTACTAGCGGAGGGAGCCAAAAACATTCAGTACTTC; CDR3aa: CATSRSPLLAEGAKNIQYF
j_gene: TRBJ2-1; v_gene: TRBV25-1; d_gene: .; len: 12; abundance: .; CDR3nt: TGTGCCAGCATGGGGAGCTGGAATGAGCAGTTCTTC; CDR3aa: CASMGSWNEQFF